A selection of T cell receptor beta chains follows, all from one sample in a study of response to subunit inactivated influenza vaccine. TCRdb re-derived calls from the RT-PCR reads in MiXCR, one entry per CDR3 protein. Of fewer than 700,000 distinct CDR3 sequences listed, 10% to 15% are singletons. The sample consisted of PBMCs from blood, taken roughly 46 days after vaccination. These receptors were collected from a man aged 50 to 59 who received an inactivated influenza vaccine. Both conserved end residues are part of each CDR3. A D gene is named only where the DNA matches it firmly. Expanded clones get a size class; other rows say once, few or many, or leave the size out.

D	size	V	J	CDR3	DNA
-	few	TRBV4-3	TRBJ2-1	CASSQYRGQYNEQFF	TGCGCCAGCAGCCAATACCGTGGACAGTACAATGAGCAGTTCTTC
-	-	TRBV14	TRBJ2-1	CASSQGTVYNEQFF	TGTGCCAGCAGCCAAGGGACAGTATACAATGAGCAGTTCTTC
TRBD2	few	TRBV27	TRBJ2-7	CASSLSLAGLYEQYF	TGTGCCAGCAGTTTATCCCTAGCGGGACTCTACGAGCAGTACTTC
-	many	TRBV5-1	TRBJ2-7	CASSLRSQGSQQYF	TGCGCCAGCAGCTTGAGATCCCAGGGATCCCAGCAGTACTTC
-	-	TRBV20-1	TRBJ1-2	CSASSGLTWGYTF	TGCAGTGCCTCCTCGGGACTTACTTGGGGCTACACCTTC
TRBD1	few	TRBV7-7	TRBJ1-6	CASSSDRAVAPLHF	TGTGCTAGCAGCTCGGACAGGGCGGTGGCACCCCTCCACTTT
-	few	TRBV5-1	TRBJ1-2	CASSAAGHRGYTF	TGCGCCAGCAGCGCCGCGGGTCACCGTGGCTACACCTTC
TRBD2	few	TRBV10-3	TRBJ2-5	CATRPGTTQETQYF	TGTGCCACTCGGCCCGGGACTACACAAGAGACCCAGTACTTC
TRBD2	-	TRBV28	TRBJ2-1	CASSSQTSGYEQFF	TGTGCCAGCAGTTCCCAGACTAGCGGCTACGAGCAGTTCTTC
-	-	TRBV11-2	TRBJ2-7	CASSRDGGPIEQYF	TGTGCCAGCAGCCGAGATGGGGGCCCCATCGAGCAGTACTTC
TRBD2	few	TRBV2	TRBJ2-7	CASRALAGVYEQYF	TGTGCCAGCAGAGCACTAGCGGGAGTTTACGAGCAGTACTTC
-	-	TRBV6-2/TRBV6-3	TRBJ2-7	CASTSGTFYEQYF	TGTGCCAGCACTTCGGGTACCTTCTACGAGCAGTACTTC
TRBD1	-	TRBV6-1	TRBJ1-6	CASSKTGGDNSPLHF	TGTGCCAGCAGTAAGACAGGGGGCGATAATTCACCCCTCCACTTT
-	-	TRBV4-2	TRBJ1-3	CASSQDRGPGNTIYF	TGTGCCAGCAGCCAAGACCGGGGCCCTGGAAACACCATATATTTT
-	-	TRBV5-6	TRBJ2-1	CASSQKTTAYNEQFF	TGTGCCAGCAGCCAAAAGACTACAGCCTACAATGAGCAGTTCTTC
-	-	TRBV3-1	TRBJ2-2	CASSQGSIGELFF	TGTGCCAGCAGCCAAGGTTCCATCGGGGAGCTGTTTTTT
-	few	TRBV7-8	TRBJ2-1	CASSFRYGREFNNEQFF	TGTGCCAGCAGCTTTCGATATGGACGGGAGTTCAACAATGAGCAGTTCTTC
-	-	TRBV24-1	TRBJ2-3	CATSETGPTDTQYF	TGTGCCACCAGTGAGACGGGCCCTACAGATACGCAGTATTTT
-	few	TRBV3-1	TRBJ2-7	CASSQVEGKRSYEQYF	TGTGCCAGCAGCCAAGTAGAAGGGAAAAGGTCCTACGAGCAGTACTTC
TRBD2	-	TRBV20-1	TRBJ2-3	CSASWTSGASTDTQYF	TGCAGTGCTAGCTGGACTAGCGGGGCCAGCACAGATACGCAGTATTTT
-	-	TRBV4-3	TRBJ1-6	CASSQDRIERGGEYSPLHF	TGCGCCAGCAGCCAAGACAGGATCGAGAGGGGGGGGGAGTATTCACCCCTCCACTTT
TRBD1	few	TRBV7-2	TRBJ2-5	CASSPDRDPRGGETQYF	TGTGCCAGCAGCCCTGACAGGGACCCTCGAGGTGGGGAGACCCAGTACTTC
-	few	TRBV7-8	TRBJ1-6	CASSLLRASPLHF	TGTGCCAGCAGCTTATTGCGCGCTTCACCCCTCCACTTT
-	-	TRBV7-8	TRBJ2-7	CASSNRDPASHEQYF	TGTGCCAGCAGCAACCGGGATCCAGCTTCTCACGAGCAGTACTTC
-	-	TRBV14	TRBJ2-7	CASSYYIGGSYEQYF	TGTGCCAGCAGCTACTATATAGGAGGTTCCTACGAGCAGTACTTC
-	-	TRBV9	TRBJ2-1	CASSVVLTGSSYNEQFF	TGTGCCAGCAGCGTAGTTTTAACAGGGAGCTCCTACAATGAGCAGTTCTTC
TRBD1	-	TRBV7-2	TRBJ2-7	CASSLTAGQGRYEQYF	TGTGCCAGCAGCTTAACTGCAGGACAGGGAAGGTACGAGCAGTACTTC
TRBD1	few	TRBV5-6	TRBJ2-7	CASSLVTWDRGLEQYF	TGTGCCAGCAGCTTGGTTACGTGGGACAGGGGACTCGAGCAGTACTTC
TRBD1	-	TRBV10-2	TRBJ1-5	CASSLTGAQEPQHF	TGCGCCAGCAGCCTAACAGGGGCCCAGGAGCCCCAGCATTTT
-	few	TRBV6-1	TRBJ1-2	CASSPRGRGNYGYTF	TGTGCCAGCAGTCCGCGGGGCCGGGGAAACTATGGCTACACCTTC
-	-	TRBV24-1	TRBJ1-1	CATSDLGVVVEGGSTEAFF	TGTGCCACCAGTGATTTGGGGGTGGTGGTTGAGGGTGGGAGCACTGAAGCTTTCTTT
-	many	TRBV11-1	TRBJ2-1	CASSKQGTNEQFF	TGTGCCAGCAGCAAGCAAGGGACGAATGAGCAGTTCTTC
TRBD1	few	TRBV12-3/TRBV12-4	TRBJ1-2	CASSYRGYGYTF	TGTGCCAGCAGTTACAGGGGTTATGGCTACACCTTC
-	-	TRBV7-3	TRBJ2-2	CASSLSIGGANTGELFF	TGTGCCAGCAGCTTAAGTATTGGCGGGGCGAACACCGGGGAGCTGTTTTTT
TRBD2	-	TRBV20-1	TRBJ2-1	CCATIRLAGVNEQFF	TGCTGTGCTACTATCCGACTAGCGGGAGTTAATGAGCAGTTCTTC
TRBD1	-	TRBV10-3	TRBJ2-7	CAISPDRGASYEQYF	TGTGCCATCAGCCCCGACAGGGGGGCGTCCTACGAGCAGTACTTC
-	-	TRBV4-1	TRBJ2-2	CASSQAFYTGELFF	TGCGCCAGCAGCCAAGCGTTTTACACCGGGGAGCTGTTTTTT
-	-	TRBV27	TRBJ2-6	CASSLSWVSGANVLTF	TGTGCCAGCAGTTTATCGTGGGTCTCTGGGGCCAACGTCCTGACTTTC
-	few	TRBV6-2/TRBV6-3	TRBJ2-2	CASSWGHNTGELFF	TGTGCCAGCAGTTGGGGTCACAACACCGGGGAGCTGTTTTTT
-	many	TRBV28	TRBJ2-5	CASSRGVQETQYF	TGTGCCAGCAGTAGGGGGGTTCAAGAGACCCAGTACTTC
TRBD1	-	TRBV28	TRBJ2-2	CASSFQGAGTGELFF	TGTGCCAGCAGTTTTCAGGGGGCTGGGACCGGGGAGCTGTTTTTT
-	-	TRBV3-1	TRBJ2-5	CASSPTKTRVQETQYF	TGTGCCAGCAGCCCAACAAAGACACGGGTACAAGAGACCCAGTACTTC
-	many	TRBV29-1	TRBJ1-1	CSVGPDRRDTEAFF	TGCAGCGTCGGACCAGACCGCAGGGACACTGAAGCTTTCTTT
-	-	TRBV20-1	TRBJ1-2	CSAGPHPDSPNYGYTF	TGCAGTGCTGGGCCCCACCCGGACAGTCCTAACTATGGCTACACCTTC
-	-	TRBV15	TRBJ2-6	CATSRGSDSGANVLTF	TGTGCCACCAGCCGAGGTAGCGATTCTGGGGCCAACGTCCTGACTTTC
-	-	TRBV15	TRBJ2-5	CATSRDKGIQETQYF	TGTGCCACCAGCAGAGATAAGGGAATTCAGGAGACCCAGTACTTC
TRBD1	few	TRBV2	TRBJ2-2	CASSIRGTGFTGELFF	TGTGCCAGCAGCATACGAGGGACAGGGTTCACCGGGGAGCTGTTTTTT
-	-	TRBV18	TRBJ1-2	CASSPGPPPNYGYTF	TGTGCCAGCTCACCGGGTCCACCTCCTAACTATGGCTACACCTTC
-	many	TRBV11-2	TRBJ2-7	CASSLGGGPDSYF	TGTGCCAGCAGCTTAGGTGGGGGGCCTGATTCGTACTTC
TRBD1	many	TRBV4-1	TRBJ2-3	CASSQGTGGGTDTQYF	TGCGCCAGCAGCCAGGGGACAGGGGGAGGCACAGATACGCAGTATTTT
TRBD2	many	TRBV20-1	TRBJ2-5	CSARILSRTSGGGETQYF	TGCAGTGCTAGAATCCTCTCTAGGACTAGCGGGGGCGGAGAGACCCAGTACTTC
-	few	TRBV20-1	TRBJ1-2	CSARGLQGTYGYTF	TGCAGTGCTAGAGGGTTGCAGGGGACCTATGGCTACACCTTC
-	many	TRBV4-2	TRBJ2-7	CASSQVGILDRSSYEQYF	TGTGCCAGCAGCCAAGTTGGGATTTTGGATAGAAGCTCCTACGAGCAGTACTTC
TRBD2	few	TRBV7-3	TRBJ2-1	CASSRLAGGRNEQFF	TGTGCCAGCAGCCGCCTAGCGGGAGGGAGAAATGAGCAGTTCTTC
-	few	TRBV24-1	TRBJ2-7	CATSDSWQGGNEQYF	TGTGCCACCAGTGATTCTTGGCAGGGTGGCAACGAGCAGTACTTC
-	-	TRBV4-1	TRBJ1-6	CASSQHPEGDNSPLHF	TGCGCCAGCAGCCAACATCCGGAAGGGGATAATTCACCCCTCCACTTT
-	-	TRBV7-6	TRBJ2-3	CASSRTRGTDTQYF	TGTGCCAGCAGCCGCACCCGGGGCACAGATACGCAGTATTTT
-	many	TRBV29-1	TRBJ2-3	CSGQEFADTQYF	TGCAGCGGCCAGGAGTTCGCAGATACGCAGTATTTT
-	-	TRBV6-5	TRBJ2-3	CASNAGDTQYF	TGTGCCAGCAATGCGGGGGATACGCAGTATTTT
TRBD1	-	TRBV5-6	TRBJ1-1	CASSSQWTGSVYTEAFF	TGTGCCAGCAGCTCCCAGTGGACAGGGAGCGTTTACACTGAAGCTTTCTTT